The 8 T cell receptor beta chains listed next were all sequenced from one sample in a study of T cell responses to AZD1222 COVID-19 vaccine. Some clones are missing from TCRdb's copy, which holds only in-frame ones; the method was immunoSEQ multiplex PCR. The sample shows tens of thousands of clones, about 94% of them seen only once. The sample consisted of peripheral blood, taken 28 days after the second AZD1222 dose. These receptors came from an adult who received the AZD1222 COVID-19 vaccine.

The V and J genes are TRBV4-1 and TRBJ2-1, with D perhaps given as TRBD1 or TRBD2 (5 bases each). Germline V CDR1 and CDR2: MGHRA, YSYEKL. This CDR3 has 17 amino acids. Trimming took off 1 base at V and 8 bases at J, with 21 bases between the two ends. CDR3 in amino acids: CASSQVPGRIGMDEQFF. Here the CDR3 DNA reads TGCGCCAGCAGCCAAGTCCCAGGGAGAATAGGAATGGATGAGCAGTTCTTC.

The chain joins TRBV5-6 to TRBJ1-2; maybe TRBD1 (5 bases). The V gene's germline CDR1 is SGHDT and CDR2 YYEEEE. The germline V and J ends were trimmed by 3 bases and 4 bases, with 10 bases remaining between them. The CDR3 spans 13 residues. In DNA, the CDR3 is TGTGCCAGCAGCTCCGGGACGAGCTATGGCTACACCTTC. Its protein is CASSSGTSYGYTF.

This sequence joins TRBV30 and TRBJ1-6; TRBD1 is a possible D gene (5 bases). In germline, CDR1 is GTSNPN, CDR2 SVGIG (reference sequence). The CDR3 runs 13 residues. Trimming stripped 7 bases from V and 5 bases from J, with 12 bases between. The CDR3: CAFSGANNSPLHF. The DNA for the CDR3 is TGTGCCTTCTCCGGGGCCAATAATTCACCCCTCCACTTT.

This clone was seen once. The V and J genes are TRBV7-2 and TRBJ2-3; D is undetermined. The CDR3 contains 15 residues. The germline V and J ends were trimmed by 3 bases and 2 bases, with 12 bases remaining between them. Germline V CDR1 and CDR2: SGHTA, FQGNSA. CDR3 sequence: CASSLSLNPTDTQYF. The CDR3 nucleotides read TGTGCCAGCAGCTTGAGTCTCAACCCCACAGATACGCAGTATTTT.

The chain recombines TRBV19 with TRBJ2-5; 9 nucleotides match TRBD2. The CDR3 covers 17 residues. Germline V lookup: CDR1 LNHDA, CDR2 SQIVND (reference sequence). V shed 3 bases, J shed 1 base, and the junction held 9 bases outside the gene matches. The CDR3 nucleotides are TGTGCCAGTAGTATTACCTCCCTAGCGGGGAGCCAAGAGACCCAGTACTTC. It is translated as CASSITSLAGSQETQYF.

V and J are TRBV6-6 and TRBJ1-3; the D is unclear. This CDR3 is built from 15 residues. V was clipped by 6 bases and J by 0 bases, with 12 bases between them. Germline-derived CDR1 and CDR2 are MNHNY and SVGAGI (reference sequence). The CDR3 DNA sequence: TGTGCCAGCAGGGGCCGGGCGCTCTCTGGAAACACCATATATTTT. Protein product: CASRGRALSGNTIYF.

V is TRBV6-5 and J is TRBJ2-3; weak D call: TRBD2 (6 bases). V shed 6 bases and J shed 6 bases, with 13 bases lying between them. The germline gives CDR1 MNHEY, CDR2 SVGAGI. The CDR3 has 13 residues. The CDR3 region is CASRGLGGDTQYF. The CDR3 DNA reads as TGTGCCAGCAGGGGCCTAGGAGGGGATACGCAGTATTTT.

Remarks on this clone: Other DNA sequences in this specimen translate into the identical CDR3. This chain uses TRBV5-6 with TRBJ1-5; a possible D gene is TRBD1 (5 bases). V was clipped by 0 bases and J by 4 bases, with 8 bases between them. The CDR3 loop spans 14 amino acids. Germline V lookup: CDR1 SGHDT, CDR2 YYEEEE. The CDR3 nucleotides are TGTGCCAGCAGCTTGGGCGGGGGAAATCAGCCCCAGCATTTT. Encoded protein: CASSLGGGNQPQHF.